The text below deals with one TCR beta chain. This clone was recorded only once. Its antigen is still unknown. No base-level quality is on record; no much larger clone is a single base apart. The CDR3 contains 21 residues, cysteine and phenylalanine counted. This entry keeps only the CDR3 DNA: 63 bases, framed from base 1. To prepare the library, the immunoSEQ multiplex PCR assay was applied. A mixture of 60 forward primers for TCR Vbeta segments and 13 reverse primers for TCR Jbeta segments was used in the multiplex PCR. A multiplex PCR assay on genomic DNA amplified the CDR3 region of rearranged TCR beta genes. The Illumina HiSeq System was used to sequence the amplified TCR beta libraries as 87-base-pair reads. In the source study's methods: A later analysis tallied around 82 million unique TCR beta chains across the approximately 670 repertoires, and approximately 12 million of those chains were shared by two or more donors. A nearest-neighbor algorithm error-corrected the raw reads and collapsed the reads into unique sequences, merging closely related sequences to remove PCR and sequencing errors. CDR3 sequences were aligned to IMGT reference sequences to assign V, D and J gene segments. Each retained sequence needed at least a six-nucleotide match to both a V gene segment and a J gene segment. Rearrangements were called productive when the CDR3 lacked stop codons and stayed in frame with V and J; all others were non-productive. CDR3 was defined by IMGT convention, running from the second conserved V-encoded cysteine to the conserved J-encoded phenylalanine. In an earlier analysis of approximately 590 of the donors, sequences lacking an unambiguous match to a single V gene segment were excluded. In an earlier analysis of 587 of the donors, a V segment was called functional when productive rearrangements were above 56.7%, and segregating when the standard deviation between donors exceeded 5%. A statistical classification framework was built for diagnosing cytomegalovirus status from the catalog of TCR beta chain sequences. A later analysis assigned V and J genes by comparing TCR nucleotide sequences with IMGT/GENE-DB human TR gene sequences. The TCRdist pipeline was used in a later analysis to assign CDR3 sequences and most-parsimonious VDJ recombination scenarios. A later analysis defined each TCR beta chain by its CDR3 amino acid sequence plus V-gene family, and excluded reads lacking a unique V-gene family. In a later analysis, 500 to 650 highly shared, low-generation-probability nucleotide sequences were removed to address suspected cross-contamination and a sequencing artifact. In a later analysis, a clonal expansion index for each public chain was calculated from normalized within-repertoire ranks of inferred template counts. In a later analysis, generation probabilities were computed with a VDJ recombination model fitted to out-of-frame rearrangements, and the resulting probabilities were checked against IGoR. A later analysis scored TCR-TCR, TCR-HLA and TCR-CMV co-occurrence with hypergeometric tests, applying a repertoire-size bias correction to TCR pairs. False discovery rates were estimated in a later analysis by permuting HLA or CMV assignments 20 times. In a later analysis, co-occurring TCRs were grouped using DBSCAN, and TCRdist sequence similarity was added for clustering within HLA-allele-positive subsets. Repertoires with fewer than 30,000 or more than 120,000 public chains were left out of co-occurrence clustering, as were about 5 repertoires with anomalous nucleotide sharing. In its TCRdb copy, this immuneACCESS table keeps in-frame sequences only and misses some clones. Where compared with another copy, unresolved V genes explain less than half of these, and the others have no known cause. Clone size and the V and J calls come from that table; the DNA yielded D and trimming. The sample data list fewer than 150,000 clones, and more than 80% of these were observed just once. The top ten hold under 7% of the sample.

In total, 500 to 700 healthy bone marrow donors made up the cohort. All cohort members were sampled while nominally healthy, although unrecorded immune exposures were likely present. The donor tested CMV seropositive, placing the donor among the 310 or so seropositive members of the cohort. Each donor provided a peripheral blood sample, and peripheral blood mononuclear cells were used for TCR beta sequencing. Genomic DNA extraction from the blood cell samples was performed with the Qiagen DNeasy Blood Extraction Kit. The record originates from a study of cytomegalovirus exposure and HLA in healthy donors (TCRdb year 2017). Some background on the complete study: In an earlier analysis of under 600 of the donors, 276 Gb of sequence data and 117 million unique TCR beta sequences from roughly 180 million T cells were reported. All discovery cohort repertoires had been generated using a single sequencing platform. Among 398 genotyped donors of the cohort, an average of around 250,000 unique TCR beta nucleotide sequences was sequenced per donor, of which approximately 19% were non-productive. Donor age, sex, ethnicity and CMV serostatus were compiled alongside the repertoire data. The number of typed donors differed by locus: about 620-640 for A, B, C, DRB1 and DQB1; 500 to 550 for DQA1; approximately 600 for DPA1; and about 450 for DPB1. In an earlier analysis of over 550 of the donors, high-throughput TCR beta sequencing was used to judge whether each TCR beta V gene segment behaved as functional or pseudogenic. Among the roughly 370 genotyped donors, about 83% belonged to the genetic ancestry cluster associated with self-reported Caucasian donors. To predict cytomegalovirus infection status, the study combined high-throughput TCR immunosequencing, statistical association of individual TCRs with disease status, and machine learning. Because of strong linkage in the cohort, five DR-DQ haplotypes were treated as single units for association and clustering. The study aimed to test whether cataloging public T cell receptors could reveal signatures of past pathogen exposure. Roughly 300 gigabases of sequencing data and 70 million to 95 million unique TCR sequences made up an early release that covered roughly 670 HLA-typed donors. In a later analysis, previously published TCR beta repertoires from more than 500 donors were re-analyzed and high-resolution HLA genotyping was added so that TCR occurrence patterns could be studied. Rather than drawing on any new phenotypic data, the later analysis identified candidate immune exposures from TCR beta sequences and the way those sequences occurred across donors. Along with the approximately 700-subject first cohort, a separate validation cohort of over a hundred different subjects was used. The T cell repertoires of 666 subjects were profiled by immunosequencing and related to cytomegalovirus serostatus. In a later genetic analysis, genome-wide SNP genotypes for about 65% of the roughly 700 donors were used, and that subset was treated as a discovery cohort. HLA typing included class I and class II loci at four-digit resolution. Broader findings and caveats from the paper: A later analysis associated about 17,000 TCR beta sequences with specific HLA alleles at a false discovery rate of 0.05. A total of about 150 TCR beta chains were listed by the study as associated with cytomegalovirus. In a later analysis, HLA-associated TCR beta chains showed more clonal expansion and lower generation probabilities than non-associated chains that were equally common. Because HLA typing was unavailable for some donors at each locus, only the typed subset was used in association tests. Sequencing depth was assumed to be roughly uniform across donors in the presence/absence analyses, though that assumption may not hold. In vitro tests confirmed that a few of the cytomegalovirus-associated TCR beta chains recognize cytomegalovirus antigens. According to the authors, the approach could potentially be generalized to other disease states and immunological phenotypes. A later genetic analysis associated a missense DCLRE1C variant with V-gene and J-gene trimming of TCR beta chains, and an independent cohort replicated the association. CMV serostatus was the only immune exposure information available for the cohort. The cohort was sequenced for TCR beta chains only, and without alpha or paired-chain data the features that could be detected were limited. Compared with the approximately 670-donor mean, donors in an Asian-associated ancestry cluster had fewer N-insertions in productive TCRs, according to a later genetic analysis. In a later analysis, several top co-occurrence clusters were reported to appear linked to parvovirus B19, influenza, CMV and Epstein-Barr virus. A further reported finding was that TCR beta sequences accurately predicted the HLA-A and HLA-B alleles for most subjects in the first cohort. The sequencing pipeline was judged likely to have produced a cluster of highly shared sequence variants as a technical artifact. The 87-base-pair reads could not distinguish some IMGT-functional V segments, including TRBV6-2 and TRBV6-3, so those segments were excluded. Broadly in line with IMGT annotations, most TCR beta V segments showed up in productive rearrangements about 87% or about 30% of the time in an earlier analysis of under 700 of the donors. A later analysis found that most CMV-associated TCR beta chains appeared HLA-restricted, with HLA associations seemingly driven largely by CMV exposure. The classifier was reported to diagnose cytomegalovirus status with high specificity and sensitivity in both the original cohort and the validation cohort. Linkage disequilibrium might explain the correlated functional status among segregating V segments, but an unknown experimental factor could not be excluded. When HLA alleles, especially DR and DQ, strongly co-occurred, TCR associations were difficult to assign to individual alleles. The earlier analysis of a few hundred of the donors excluded about 16 rarely observed V segments, including chromosome 9 orphons, because counts were too low. In a later analysis, the rate of TCR association differed among HLA loci, with DRB1 alleles having the most associated TCRs and HLA-C alleles having the fewest. Most TCR sequences were observed very rarely across donors, whereas some public TCRs were present in many individuals.

This receptor was taken from a woman between 25 and 40 years old in good health and CMV-seropositive. This sequence uses TRBV21-1 and TRBJ1-5; whether TRBD1, the table's D call, matches the DNA was not checked. TRBV21-1 is deemed a pseudogene. Sequencing was performed on PBMCs. The CDR3 is CASSGFMVETGRGEGNQPQHF. The DNA is as follows: TGTGCCAGCAGCGGCTTTATGGTGGAGACAGGGCGAGGTGAGGGCAATCAGCCCCAGCATTTT.